This TCR beta chain was retrieved from a study of CD8+ T cells in alopecia areata (dated by TCRdb to the late 2010s). Regarding the research as a whole: The study used high-throughput TCRbeta sequencing to examine T cell clonal expansion in alopecia areata, in both the C3H/HeJ mouse model and human patients. On the human side, TCRbeta sequencing was run on scalp tissue and on sorted CD4+ and CD8+ peripheral blood T cells from healthy controls and from alopecia areata patients with either patchy or totalis/universalis disease. Scalp clonality was compared among normal scalp (n=4), patchy alopecia areata scalp (n=8), and alopecia totalis/universalis scalp (n=8). The RNA source kit depended on sample type: the PAXgene miRNA kit for fixed scalp, the miRNeasy kit for PBMCs, and the RNeasy kit for mouse skin. immunoSEQ multiplex PCR using 35 Vbeta forward primers and 13 Jbeta reverse primers was used to amplify TCRbeta CDR3 regions.

Broad study findings and their caveats: Shared TCR sequences between patients were less evident than in mice, which may be partly attributable to HLA diversity in the patient population. Unlike mouse skin, where gammadelta T cells dominate, normal human skin contains resident alphabeta T cells that get sequenced too, which complicates analysis of the scalp TCR repertoire. Compared with normal scalp, lesional scalp had higher clonality and more expanded CD8+ clones, particularly in alopecia totalis/universalis, a pattern that suggests antigenic drive.

The protocol used for the library was the immunoSEQ multiplex PCR assay. For TCR sequencing, RNA was extracted from every sample and reverse transcribed into cDNA to serve as template. SuperScript III was used for first-strand cDNA synthesis, primed with a 2:1 mix of oligo-dT and random hexamers. A synthetic immune receptor repertoire was used to gauge amplification bias, and whatever bias remained was removed computationally. As for the authors' bioinformatics: Raw reads were preprocessed to remove errors, and CDR3 was defined by IMGT conventions from the conserved cysteine to phenylalanine. Clonality was calculated as 1 minus Shannon entropy normalized by log2 of the number of productive unique TCRs. CD4 or CD8 identity of scalp clones was inferred by cross-referencing scalp TCRbeta sequences with sorted blood CD4 and CD8 repertoires. What TCRdb holds here is the immuneACCESS table cut down to in-frame rearrangements. Part of the clones is not present; checked against another copy, under half of the missing clones reflect an unresolved V gene, and the others are unexplained. That table furnishes V, J and clone size, whereas the DNA furnished D and trimming. Present in this sample are roughly 150,000 clones, roughly 50% of which were seen just once. The ten largest make up approximately 4.3% of the sample.

PBMCs were separated by density centrifugation and stained for CD3, CD4 and CD8, after which CD4+ and CD8+ T cells were sorted on a FACSAria. Scalp biopsies and blood samples were obtained from unaffected controls. Inclusive of the bounding cysteine and phenylalanine, the CDR3 is 15 residues long. The retained sequence is limited to the CDR3, 45 bases, with the frame set at the first base. The V and J ends are trimmed by 5 bases and 3 bases, leaving 14 bases between them. The germline V gene encodes CDR1 MNHEY and CDR2 SMNVEV (reference sequence). Worth noting for this clone: Its antigen is currently not known. One base away there is no much larger clone; base qualities are not given.

This TCR was sampled from a human donor in good health. The sequencing sample was made of CD4+ T cells sorted from blood. The chain was built from TRBV27 and TRBJ1-5; perhaps TRBD1 is the D gene, with 5 bases matching. The CDR3 sequence is CASSNLGGNNQPQHF. The sequenced DNA is TGTGCCAGCAGTAACCTCGGGGGAAACAATCAGCCCCAGCATTTT.